These 13 T cell receptor beta chains originate from one sample sequenced in a study of T cells in localized non-small cell lung cancer. The protocol was immunoSEQ multiplex PCR, while the TCRdb copy is restricted to in-frame clones and leaves out a portion. Altogether 20,000 to 25,000 clones are present, approximately 88% being singletons, with the ten largest covering 13%. Here the sequenced sample was peripheral blood, taken before any cancer treatment. The receptors originated from a male donor at least 60 years old with stage I lung adenocarcinoma.

V is TRBV27 and J is TRBJ1-1; no clear D gene. Germline CDR1 is MNHEY and CDR2 is SMNVEV (reference sequence). Trimming left V 5 bases short and J 8 bases short, with 12 bases between. CDR3 size: 12 residues. The CDR3 sequence is CASSPRRGEAFF. CDR3 coding DNA: TGTGCCAGCAGTCCCCGGAGAGGGGAAGCTTTCTTT.

This chain connects TRBV5-1 to TRBJ1-1; TRBD1 agrees at 10 bases. Germline CDR1 reads SGHRS; CDR2 reads YFSETQ. The CDR3 consists of 15 residues. V trimming: 0 bases; J trimming: 5 bases; junction bases outside the gene matches: 4. CDR3 protein: CASSLVGTGVTEAFF. The CDR3 coding sequence is TGCGCCAGCAGCTTGGTCGGGACAGGGGTTACTGAAGCTTTCTTT.

This chain connects TRBV6-6 to TRBJ1-1; maybe TRBD1 (6 bases). Between the trimmed V and J ends, which lost 5 bases and 10 bases, there was a span of 14 bases. CDR1 and CDR2 (germline): MNHNY, SVGAGI (reference sequence). This CDR3 has 12 residues. In nucleotides, the CDR3 is TGTGCCAGCAGTGAGACAGGAATGAGAGCTTTCTTT. Its protein is CASSETGMRAFF.

The CDR3 DNA reads as TGTGCCAGCAGTGAAGCGGACAGCTCCTACGAGCAGTACTTC. It encodes CASSEADSSYEQYF. J is TRBJ2-7 and V is TRBV28, with D maybe TRBD1 (6 bases). Trimming cost V 5 bases and J 0 bases, with 11 bases left between them. Germline CDR1 and CDR2: MDHEN and SYDVKM. CDR3 length: 14 amino acids.

The chain recombines TRBV5-5 with TRBJ2-1, with D perhaps assigned TRBD1 or TRBD2 (7 bases each). The CDR3 runs 13 residues. CDR1 is SGHKS, CDR2 YYEKEE, per germline (reference sequence). Trimming removed 4 bases from V and 9 bases from J, with 14 bases in between. CDR3 nucleotide sequence: TGTGCCAGCAGCAGTCAGGGGGAGGGTGAGCAGTTCTTC. This encodes CASSSQGEGEQFF.

This sequence joins TRBV4-2 and TRBJ1-1, with D hard to call. The V end was cut by 6 bases, the J end by 5 bases, with 16 bases between. CDR1 is LGHNA, CDR2 YNFKEQ, per germline. The CDR3 loop spans 14 amino acids. The chain's CDR3 is CASSRPEAGTEAFF. CDR3 sequence (DNA): TGTGCCAGCAGTCGGCCAGAAGCGGGAACTGAAGCTTTCTTT.

This chain links TRBV5-4 with TRBJ2-2, with TRBD2 as a possible D gene (6 bases). Trimming stripped 1 base from V and 5 bases from J, with 9 bases between. The CDR3 loop spans 14 amino acids. The germline V gene encodes CDR1 SGHNT and CDR2 YYREEE (reference sequence). This CDR3 is CASSLNSGTGELFF. In DNA, the CDR3 is TGTGCCAGCAGCTTGAACAGCGGGACCGGGGAGCTGTTTTTT. Variable domain in full (rest from reference TRBV5-4 and TRBJ2-2): ETGVTQSPTHLIKTRGQQVTLRCSSQSGHNTVSWYQQALGQGPQFIFQYYREEENGRGNFPPRFSGLQFPNYSSELNVNALELDDSALYLCASSLNSGTGELFFGEGSRLTVL.

This clone showed up just once. V gene TRBV18 combines with J gene TRBJ1-3; weak D call: TRBD1 (5 bases). Germline assignment: CDR1 KGHSH and CDR2 LQKENI. With 8 bases removed from V and 0 bases from J, the gap between germline ends came to 11 bases. The CDR3 length is 14 residues. The CDR3 reads CASRTGASGNTIYF. CDR3 bases: TGTGCCAGCCGCACAGGCGCCTCTGGAAACACCATATATTTT.

The chain joins TRBV2 to TRBJ2-1; 9 bases are a match to TRBD2. V lost 6 bases and J lost 5; bases outside the gene matches: 11. From germline, CDR1 is SNHLY and CDR2 FYNNEI. This CDR3 has 16 amino acids. CDR3 residues: CASRAIEAGGNNEQFF. In nucleotides, the CDR3 is TGTGCCAGCAGGGCCATCGAAGCGGGGGGAAACAATGAGCAGTTCTTC.

V is TRBV4-3 and J is TRBJ1-6; 7 nucleotides agree with TRBD1. The ends lost 0 bases at V and 15 bases at J; junction bases unmatched: 5. This CDR3 region has 13 residues. Germline V gives CDR1 LGHNA, CDR2 YSLEER. CDR3: CASSQDKRDSLHF. CDR3 nucleotides: TGCGCCAGCAGCCAAGATAAGCGGGACAGCCTCCACTTT.

The rearrangement links TRBV18 to TRBJ2-5; maybe TRBD2 (6 bases). The CDR3 totals 14 residues. Trimming cost V 6 bases and J 2 bases, with 13 bases left between them. CDR1 is KGHSH and CDR2 is LQKENI in the germline V gene. The CDR3 DNA sequence: TGTGCCAGCTCCCCCGGGACTTCTCAAGAGACCCAGTACTTC. Encoded protein: CASSPGTSQETQYF.

Worth noting for this clone: One end of the junction varies from germline; a read error may be responsible. This sequence joins TRBV7-9 and TRBJ2-1, with D maybe TRBD2 (6 bases). The CDR3 has 16 residues. The V gene's germline CDR1 is SEHNR and CDR2 FQNEAQ (reference sequence). The CDR3 nucleotides read TGTGCCAGCGGCTTTTTGGCGGGAAGCTCCTACAATGAGCAGTTCTTC. It encodes CASGFLAGSSYNEQFF. Supplemented by reference TRBV7-9 and TRBJ2-1, the full variable domain reads DTGVSQNPRHKITKRGQNVTFRCDPISEHNRLYWYRQTLGQGPEFLTYFQNEAQLEKSRLLSDRFSAERPKGSFSTLEIQRTEQGDSAMYLCASGFLAGSSYNEQFFGPGTRLTVL.

This clone was picked up one time. This chain connects TRBV2 to TRBJ1-1; D remains unclear. With 3 bases removed from V and 1 base from J, the gap between germline ends came to 6 bases. From germline, CDR1 is SNHLY and CDR2 FYNNEI. The CDR3 covers 13 residues. The CDR3 is CASSEQANTEAFF. For the CDR3, the DNA is TGTGCCAGCAGTGAGCAGGCGAACACTGAAGCTTTCTTT.